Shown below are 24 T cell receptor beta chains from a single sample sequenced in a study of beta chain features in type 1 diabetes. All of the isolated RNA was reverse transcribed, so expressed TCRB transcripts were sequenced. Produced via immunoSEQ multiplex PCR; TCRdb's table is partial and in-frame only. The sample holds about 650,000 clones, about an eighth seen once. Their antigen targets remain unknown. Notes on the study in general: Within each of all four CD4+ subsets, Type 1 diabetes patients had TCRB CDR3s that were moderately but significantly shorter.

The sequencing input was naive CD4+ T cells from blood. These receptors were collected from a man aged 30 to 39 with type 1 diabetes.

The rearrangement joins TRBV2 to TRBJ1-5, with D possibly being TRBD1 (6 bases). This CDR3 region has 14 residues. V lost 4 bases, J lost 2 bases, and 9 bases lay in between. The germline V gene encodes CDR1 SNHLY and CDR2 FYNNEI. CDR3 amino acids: CASSGTDRNQPQHF. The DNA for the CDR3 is TGTGCCAGCAGTGGGACAGACCGCAATCAGCCCCAGCATTTT.

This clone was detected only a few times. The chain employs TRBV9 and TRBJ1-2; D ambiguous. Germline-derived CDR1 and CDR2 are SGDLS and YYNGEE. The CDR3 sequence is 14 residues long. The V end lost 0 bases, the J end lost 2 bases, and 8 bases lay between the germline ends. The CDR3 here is CASSVDSRNYGYTF. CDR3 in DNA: TGTGCCAGCAGCGTAGATAGCCGGAACTATGGCTACACCTTC.

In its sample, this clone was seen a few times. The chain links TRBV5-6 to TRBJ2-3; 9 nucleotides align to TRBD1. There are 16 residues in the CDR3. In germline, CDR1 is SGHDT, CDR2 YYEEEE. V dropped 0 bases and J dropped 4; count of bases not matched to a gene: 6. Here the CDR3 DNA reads TGTGCCAGCAGCTTGGCATCCGGGACAGGGTCAGATACGCAGTATTTT. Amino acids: CASSLASGTGSDTQYF.

CDR3 nucleotide sequence: TGTGCCTGGAGTGTCGGACTAGAGGGCGGGGAGCTGTTTTTT. It yields the protein CAWSVGLEGGELFF. V is TRBV30 and J is TRBJ2-2; TRBD2 agrees at 7 bases. This CDR3 is 14 amino acids long. V trimming: 0 bases; J trimming: 7 bases; junction bases outside the gene matches: 5. Germline V CDR1 and CDR2: GTSNPN, SVGIG (reference sequence).

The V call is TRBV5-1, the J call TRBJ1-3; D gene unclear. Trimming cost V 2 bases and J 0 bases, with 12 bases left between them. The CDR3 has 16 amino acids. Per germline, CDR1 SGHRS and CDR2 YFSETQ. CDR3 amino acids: CASSFGQPNSGNTIYF. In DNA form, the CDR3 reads TGCGCCAGCAGCTTCGGGCAGCCTAACTCTGGAAACACCATATATTTT.

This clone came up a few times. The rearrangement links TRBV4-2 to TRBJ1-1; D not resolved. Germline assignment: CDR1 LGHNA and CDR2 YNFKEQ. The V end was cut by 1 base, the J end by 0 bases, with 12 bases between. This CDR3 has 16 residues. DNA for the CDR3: TGTGCCAGCAGCCAAGGGATCGGGCCCGTGAACACTGAAGCTTTCTTT. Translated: CASSQGIGPVNTEAFF.

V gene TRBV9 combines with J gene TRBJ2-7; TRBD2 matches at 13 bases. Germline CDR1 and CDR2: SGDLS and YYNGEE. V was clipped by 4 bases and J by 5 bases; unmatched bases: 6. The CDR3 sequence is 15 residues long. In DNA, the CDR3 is TGTGCCAGCAGCCCAAGACTAGCGGGGGGCAACGAGCAGTACTTC. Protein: CASSPRLAGGNEQYF.

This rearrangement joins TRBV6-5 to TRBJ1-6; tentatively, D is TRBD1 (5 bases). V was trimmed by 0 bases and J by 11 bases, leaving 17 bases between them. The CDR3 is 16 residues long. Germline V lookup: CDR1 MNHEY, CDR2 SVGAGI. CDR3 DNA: TGTGCCAGCAGTTACTCGGGGCTCAGGGCCAGGACACCCCTCCACTTT. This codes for CASSYSGLRARTPLHF.

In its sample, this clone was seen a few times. The CDR3 coding sequence is TGTGCCATCAGTGAGTCATCAGGGGGCGCGGATACGCAGTATTTT. It yields the protein CAISESSGGADTQYF. The chain recombines TRBV10-3 with TRBJ2-3, with 8 bases aligning to TRBD1. The CDR3 length is 15 residues. J was trimmed by 6 bases and V by 0 bases; bases with no gene match: 5. CDR1 is ENHRY and CDR2 is SYGVKD in the germline V gene.

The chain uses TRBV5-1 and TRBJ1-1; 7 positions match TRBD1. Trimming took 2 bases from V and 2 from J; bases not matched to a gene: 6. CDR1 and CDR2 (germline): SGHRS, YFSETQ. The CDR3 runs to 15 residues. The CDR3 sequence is CASSLYGTANTEAFF. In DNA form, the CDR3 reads TGCGCCAGCAGCTTATACGGGACAGCAAACACTGAAGCTTTCTTT.

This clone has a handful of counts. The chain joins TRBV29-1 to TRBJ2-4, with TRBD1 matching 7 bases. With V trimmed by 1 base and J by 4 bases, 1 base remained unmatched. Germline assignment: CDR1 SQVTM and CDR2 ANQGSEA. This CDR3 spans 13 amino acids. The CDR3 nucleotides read TGCAGCGTTGAAGTGACAGGGAAAAACATTCAGTACTTC. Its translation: CSVEVTGKNIQYF.

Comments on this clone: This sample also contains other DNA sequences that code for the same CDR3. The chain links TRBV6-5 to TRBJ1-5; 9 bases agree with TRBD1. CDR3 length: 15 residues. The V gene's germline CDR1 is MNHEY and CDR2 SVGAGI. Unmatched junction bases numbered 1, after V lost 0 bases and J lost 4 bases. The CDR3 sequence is CASSYSGQGNQPQHF. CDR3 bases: TGTGCCAGCAGTTACTCGGGACAGGGAAATCAGCCCCAGCATTTT.

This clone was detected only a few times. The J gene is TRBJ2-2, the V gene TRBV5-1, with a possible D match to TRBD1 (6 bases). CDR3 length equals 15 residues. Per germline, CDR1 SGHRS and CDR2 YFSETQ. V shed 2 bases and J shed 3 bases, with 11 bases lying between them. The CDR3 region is CASSLTGLDTGELFF. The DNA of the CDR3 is TGCGCCAGCAGCTTAACAGGGTTAGACACCGGGGAGCTGTTTTTT.

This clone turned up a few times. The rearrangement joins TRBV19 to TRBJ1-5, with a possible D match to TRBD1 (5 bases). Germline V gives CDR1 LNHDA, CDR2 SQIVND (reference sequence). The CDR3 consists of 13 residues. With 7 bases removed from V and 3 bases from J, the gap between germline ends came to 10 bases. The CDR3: CASTRGYNQPQHF. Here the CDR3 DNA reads TGTGCCAGTACAAGGGGTTACAATCAGCCCCAGCATTTT.

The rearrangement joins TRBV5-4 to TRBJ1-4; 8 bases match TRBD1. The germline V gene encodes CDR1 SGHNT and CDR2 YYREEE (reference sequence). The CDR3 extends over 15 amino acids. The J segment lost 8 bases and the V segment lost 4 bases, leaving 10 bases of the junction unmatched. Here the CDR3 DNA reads TGTGCCAGCAGCCCGGGACAGGCGGGTGGAGAAAAACTGTTTTTT. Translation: CASSPGQAGGEKLFF.

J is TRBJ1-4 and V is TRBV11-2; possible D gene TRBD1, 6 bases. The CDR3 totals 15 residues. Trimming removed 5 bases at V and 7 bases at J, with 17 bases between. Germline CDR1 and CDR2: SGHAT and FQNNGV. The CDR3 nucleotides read TGTGCCAGCAGCCGGGCAGGGGCGGGAAGTGAAAAACTGTTTTTT. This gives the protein CASSRAGAGSEKLFF.

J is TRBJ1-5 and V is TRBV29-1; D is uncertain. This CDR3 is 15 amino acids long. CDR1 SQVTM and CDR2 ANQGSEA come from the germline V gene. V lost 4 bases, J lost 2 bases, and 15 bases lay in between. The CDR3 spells CSVVLGRSGNQPQHF. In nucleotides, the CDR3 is TGCAGCGTTGTGCTAGGACGGTCTGGCAATCAGCCCCAGCATTTT.

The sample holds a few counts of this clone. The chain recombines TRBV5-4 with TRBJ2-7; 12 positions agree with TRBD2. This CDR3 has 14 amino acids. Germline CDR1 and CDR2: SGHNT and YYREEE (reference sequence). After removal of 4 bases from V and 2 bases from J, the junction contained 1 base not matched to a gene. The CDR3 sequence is CASSPSGGAYEQYF. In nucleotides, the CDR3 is TGTGCCAGCAGCCCTAGCGGGGGGGCCTACGAGCAGTACTTC.

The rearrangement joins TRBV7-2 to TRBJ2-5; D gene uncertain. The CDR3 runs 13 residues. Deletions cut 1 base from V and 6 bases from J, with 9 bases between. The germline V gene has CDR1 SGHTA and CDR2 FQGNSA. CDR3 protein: CASSLVDVQTQYF. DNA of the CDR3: TGTGCCAGCAGCTTAGTAGATGTTCAGACCCAGTACTTC.

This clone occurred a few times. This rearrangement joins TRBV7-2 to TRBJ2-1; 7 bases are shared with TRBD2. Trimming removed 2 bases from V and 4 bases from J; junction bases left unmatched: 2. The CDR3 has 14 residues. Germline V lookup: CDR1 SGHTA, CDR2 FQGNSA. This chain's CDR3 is CASSLLAAYNEQFF. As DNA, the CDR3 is TGTGCCAGCAGCTTACTAGCGGCTTACAATGAGCAGTTCTTC. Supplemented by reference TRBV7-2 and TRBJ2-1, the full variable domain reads GAGVSQSPSNKVTEKGKDVELRCDPISGHTALYWYRQSLGQGLEFLIYFQGNSAPDKSGLPSDRFSAERTGGSVSTLTIQRTQQEDSAVYLCASSLLAAYNEQFFGPGTRLTVL.

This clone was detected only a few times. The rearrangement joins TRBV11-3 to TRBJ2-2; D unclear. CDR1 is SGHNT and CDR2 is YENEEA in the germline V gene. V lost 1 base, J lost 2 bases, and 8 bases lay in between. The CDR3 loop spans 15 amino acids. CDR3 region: CASSLAATNTGELFF. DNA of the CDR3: TGTGCCAGCAGCTTAGCAGCGACTAACACCGGGGAGCTGTTTTTT.

CDR3 loop: CASSPSVSGANVLTF. The CDR3 bases are TGTGCCAGCAGCCCTTCGGTGTCTGGGGCCAACGTCCTGACTTTC. V and J are TRBV5-6 and TRBJ2-6, with D hard to call. Germline V CDR1 and CDR2: SGHDT, YYEEEE. Trimming took 4 bases from V and 1 from J, leaving 9 bases between them. The CDR3 totals 15 residues.

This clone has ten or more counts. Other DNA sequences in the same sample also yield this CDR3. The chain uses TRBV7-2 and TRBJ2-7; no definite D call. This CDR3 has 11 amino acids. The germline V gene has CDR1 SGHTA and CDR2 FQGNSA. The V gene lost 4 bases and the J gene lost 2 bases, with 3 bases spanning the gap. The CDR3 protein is CASSSAYEQYF. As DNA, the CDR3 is TGTGCCAGCAGCTCGGCCTACGAGCAGTACTTC.

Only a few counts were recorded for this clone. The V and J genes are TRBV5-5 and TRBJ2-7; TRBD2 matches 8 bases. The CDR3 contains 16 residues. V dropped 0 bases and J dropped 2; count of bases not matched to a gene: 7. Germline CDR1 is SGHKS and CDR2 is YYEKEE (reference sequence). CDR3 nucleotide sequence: TGTGCCAGCAGCTTGGCAGCGGGGGTTGTACCCTACGAGCAGTACTTC. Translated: CASSLAAGVVPYEQYF.